Listed here are 16 T cell receptor beta chains from one sample, sequenced in a study of T cells in Graves' hyperthyroidism and ophthalmopathy. RNA transcripts gave rise to amplified TCR beta CDR3 regions. First-round RT-PCR of the TCR CDR3 relied on the HTBI primer set. MiXCR, applied by TCRdb to the multiplex PCR reads, yields one record per CDR3 protein. The data hold some 400,000 distinct CDR3 sequences, with approximately 19% observed a single time. The sequencing input was blood. The receptors stem from a woman aged 18-29 years with Graves' hyperthyroidism.

This clonotype was detected many times. This chain uses TRBV4-2 with TRBJ1-2, with unresolved D. CDR1 is LGHNA and CDR2 is YNFKEQ in the germline V gene. This CDR3 has 16 residues. Trimming cost V 0 bases and J 6 bases, with 17 bases left between them. This CDR3 reads CASSQDLRVRGDGYTF. In nucleotides, the CDR3 is TGTGCCAGCAGCCAAGATCTTAGGGTCCGTGGGGATGGCTACACCTTC.

This clonotype showed up just a few times. This chain links TRBV30 with TRBJ2-3; D might be TRBD1 (5 bases). The CDR3 runs to 12 residues. Trimming took 4 bases from V and 2 from J, leaving 7 bases between them. Germline loops: CDR1 GTSNPN, CDR2 SVGIG (reference sequence). The CDR3 here is CAWTRDTDTQYF. In nucleotides, the CDR3 is TGTGCCTGGACCAGGGACACAGATACGCAGTATTTT. Filled out from reference TRBV30 and TRBJ2-3, the complete variable domain reads SQTIHQWPATLVQPVGSPLSLECTVEGTSNPNLYWYRQAAGRGLQLLFYSVGIGQISSEVPQNLSASRPQDRQFILSSKKLLLSDSGFYLCAWTRDTDTQYFGPGTRLTVL.

This clonotype has a count of ten or more. The junction does not match germline at one end; this may be a read error. The V and J genes are TRBV10-2 and TRBJ2-7, with TRBD2 as a possible D gene (6 bases). This CDR3 contains 13 residues. Germline lookup yields CDR1 WSHSY and CDR2 SAAADI. The CDR3 protein is CASSEELAYGQYF. In DNA, the CDR3 is TGCGCCAGCAGTGAAGAACTAGCCTACGGGCAGTACTTC.

There are many counts of this clonotype. The chain employs TRBV6-1 and TRBJ2-7; the D gene is possibly TRBD2 (5 bases). Germline V lookup: CDR1 MNHNS, CDR2 SASEGT. V was clipped by 7 bases and J by 5 bases, with 18 bases between them. The CDR3 extends over 14 amino acids. CDR3 amino acids: CASIRRGDWDEQYF. DNA for the CDR3: TGTGCCAGCATCCGTCGGGGAGATTGGGACGAGCAGTACTTC.

This clonotype occurred many times. Here the CDR3 DNA reads TGTGCCTGGAGTAGGGGACGGGACGCTTTCTTT. Protein product: CAWSRGRDAFF. The genes are TRBV30 and TRBJ1-1, with D possibly TRBD1 on 5 matching bases. V lost 2 bases and J lost 11, with 12 bases in between. Germline lookup yields CDR1 GTSNPN and CDR2 SVGIG (reference sequence). This CDR3 comprises 11 residues.

This clonotype has a count of ten or more. This rearrangement joins TRBV12-3 or TRBV12-4 to TRBJ1-1; unclear D gene. The CDR3 spans 13 residues. V dropped 5 bases and J dropped 10 bases, with 17 bases sitting between them. The CDR3 reads CASSHIWREGAFF. CDR3 nucleotides: TGTGCCAGCAGTCACATTTGGAGGGAAGGAGCTTTCTTT.

This clonotype was counted ten times or more. The chain has TRBV20-1 and TRBJ1-1, with 7 bases that match TRBD1. CDR1 DFQATT and CDR2 SNEGSKA come from the germline V gene (reference sequence). This CDR3 has 13 residues. V trimming: 2 bases; J trimming: 3 bases; junction bases outside the gene matches: 3. CDR3 protein: CSARRQGDTEAFF. CDR3 nucleotide sequence: TGCAGTGCTAGAAGACAGGGAGACACTGAAGCTTTCTTT.

Ten or more counts support this clonotype. The V and J genes are TRBV7-8 and TRBJ1-1, with 9 bases that match TRBD1. CDR3 length: 15 residues. V dropped 5 bases and J dropped 5; count of bases not matched to a gene: 9. The germline CDR1 and CDR2 sequences are SGHVS and FQNEAQ. The CDR3 nucleotides read TGTGCCAGCAGCCTCGGGACAGGGTATGTGACTGAAGCTTTCTTT. Translating it yields CASSLGTGYVTEAFF.

This clonotype was seen many times. The V and J genes are TRBV5-5 and TRBJ1-1, with a possible D match to TRBD1 (6 bases). This CDR3 has 13 amino acids. Trimming pared 1 base from V and 5 bases from J, leaving 9 bases between. Germline-derived CDR1 and CDR2 are SGHKS and YYEKEE (reference sequence). The CDR3 coding sequence is TGTGCCAGCAGCTTGTGGGGGGCGACTGAAGCTTTCTTT. This encodes CASSLWGATEAFF.

At least ten counts were recorded for this clonotype. V and J are TRBV29-1 and TRBJ2-7; perhaps TRBD2 as D (5 bases). The CDR3 length is 14 residues. Between the trimmed V and J ends, which lost 4 bases and 2 bases, there was a span of 15 bases. The germline gives CDR1 SQVTM, CDR2 ANQGSEA. CDR3 bases: TGCAGCGTTGTCCGGGGTGGTAGGACCTACGAGCAGTACTTC. Translated, it gives CSVVRGGRTYEQYF.

This clonotype was counted ten times or more. The rearrangement uses TRBV20-1 and TRBJ1-2; 7 bases are a match to TRBD1. Germline CDR1 reads DFQATT; CDR2 reads SNEGSKA (reference sequence). CDR3 length: 14 residues. J was trimmed by 4 bases and V by 5 bases; bases with no gene match: 10. CDR3: CSASRDSLIYGYTF. The CDR3 DNA reads TGCAGTGCTTCGAGGGACAGCCTAATCTATGGCTACACCTTC.

The CDR3 nucleotides are TGTGCCACCAGGGACAGACAGCAAGAGACCCAGTACTTC. Its protein product is CATRDRQQETQYF. The chain couples TRBV10-3 to TRBJ2-5, with 7 bases fitting TRBD1. The CDR3 runs 13 residues. CDR1 is ENHRY and CDR2 is SYGVKD in the germline V gene. V lost 10 bases to trimming and J lost 2 bases; unmatched junction nucleotides: 7.

This clonotype was seen ten or more times. The CDR3, as DNA: TGTGCCAGCAGCTTCCGGGGGTCATGGGAGACCCAGTACTTC. Its protein product is CASSFRGSWETQYF. J is TRBJ2-5 and V is TRBV7-9; perhaps TRBD2 as D (6 bases). V lost 3 bases to trimming and J lost 5 bases, with 13 bases between them. This CDR3 is 14 amino acids long. Germline loops: CDR1 SEHNR, CDR2 FQNEAQ (reference sequence).

This clonotype was detected ten times or more. The chain joins TRBV7-6 to TRBJ2-7; maybe TRBD1 (6 bases). Deletions cut 4 bases from V and 4 bases from J, with 17 bases between. This CDR3 has 15 residues. Germline values: CDR1 SGHVS, CDR2 FNYEAQ. CDR3 nucleotides: TGTGCCAGCAGCTCTATCTTGCAGGGGAATTACGAGCAGTACTTC. This encodes CASSSILQGNYEQYF. Together with reference TRBV7-6 and TRBJ2-7, the CDR3 gives the full variable domain: GAGVSQSPRYKVTKRGQDVALRCDPISGHVSLYWYRQALGQGPEFLTYFNYEAQQDKSGLPNDRFSAERPEGSISTLTIQRTEQRDSAMYRCASSSILQGNYEQYFGPGTRLTVT.

This clonotype was detected many times. V usage is TRBV30 and J usage is TRBJ2-7; no clear D gene. Germline lookup yields CDR1 GTSNPN and CDR2 SVGIG (reference sequence). The CDR3 is 10 amino acids. Trimming pared 1 base from V and 7 bases from J, leaving 5 bases between. This chain's CDR3 is CAWSGREQYF. The DNA of the CDR3 is TGTGCCTGGAGTGGTAGGGAGCAGTACTTC.

The J gene is TRBJ1-2, the V gene TRBV5-1; D is uncertain. This CDR3 has 14 amino acids. V dropped 0 bases and J dropped 3 bases, with 9 bases sitting between them. Germline V gene sequence: CDR1 SGHRS, CDR2 YFSETQ. The CDR3, as DNA: TGCGCCAGCAGCTTGGAGGTCGGTGACTATGGCTACACCTTC. Translating gives CASSLEVGDYGYTF.